The clone carrying this T cell receptor beta chain was seen only a few times. This entry comes from a study of sequential checkpoint blockade in melanoma. Whole-study context: First-line arms were nivolumab then ipilimumab, or the reverse, randomized 1:1.

The table came from immunoSEQ multiplex PCR; TCRdb's copy has only in-frame clones and leaves some out. The sample carries 17,000 or so clones, 60% to 75% recorded once. Sample treatment: randomized to nivolumab then ipilimumab (arm A) or the reverse (arm B). PBMC sorting kept live CD3+CD8+ cells without CD19 or CD56. The CDR3 has 15 residues. The V gene end was trimmed by 7 bases and the J gene end by 2 bases; junction bases not matched to a gene: 6. Germline CDR1 MNHEY, CDR2 SVGAGI. The clonotype was recovered from a human donor with melanoma. The rearrangement uses TRBV6-5 and TRBJ2-5, with 11 bases matching TRBD2. Sequenced material: CD8+ T cells sorted from blood (inferred from file names), taken from a patient given nivolumab and ipilimumab in sequence. For the CDR3, the DNA is TGTGCCAGCAATAGCGGGAGGGTGGGACAAGAGACCCAGTACTTC. Encoded protein: CASNSGRVGQETQYF.